These T cell receptor beta chains were read from a single sample in a study of cytomegalovirus exposure and HLA in healthy donors. The repertoire was sequenced with immunoSEQ multiplex PCR; TCRdb's copy has only in-frame clones and lacks some. The listing contains fewer than 100,000 clones. The sequenced material came from PBMCs. The origin of the receptors is a middle-aged man in good health and CMV-seronegative. The CDR3 runs from the conserved cysteine through the conserved F or W. The order of the fields is J gene, V gene, CDR3 protein.

J gene: TRBJ1-2
V gene: TRBV28
CDR3 protein: CASRVKRTRDYGYTF

J gene: TRBJ2-5
V gene: TRBV5-1
CDR3 protein: CASRGTGYQETQYF

J gene: TRBJ2-7
V gene: TRBV4-3
CDR3 protein: CASSQGRNQAYEQYF

J gene: TRBJ1-2
V gene: TRBV10-3
CDR3 protein: CAISKKETGRYGYTF

J gene: TRBJ1-6
V gene: TRBV7-2
CDR3 protein: CASSLLAREAPLHF

J gene: TRBJ1-3
V gene: TRBV6-5
CDR3 protein: CASSRGSSGNTIYF

J gene: TRBJ2-2
V gene: TRBV7-2
CDR3 protein: CASSLGGGTTGELFF

J gene: TRBJ2-7
V gene: TRBV7-3
CDR3 protein: CASSLSSGVGEQYF

J gene: TRBJ1-1
V gene: TRBV27
CDR3 protein: CASSFSPRTEAFF

J gene: TRBJ2-5
V gene: TRBV7-2
CDR3 protein: CASSFFGVAQETQYF

J gene: TRBJ1-3
V gene: TRBV27
CDR3 protein: CASSSGVLAGNTIYF

J gene: TRBJ1-2
V gene: TRBV6-5
CDR3 protein: CASSYRVNYGYTF

J gene: TRBJ2-1
V gene: TRBV5-1
CDR3 protein: CASSEVASSYNEQFF

J gene: TRBJ1-1
V gene: TRBV6-1
CDR3 protein: CASSQQGAGTEAFF

J gene: TRBJ2-5
V gene: TRBV18
CDR3 protein: CASSPLEGAGETQYF

J gene: TRBJ1-2
V gene: TRBV28
CDR3 protein: CASGRVGTGYGYTF

J gene: TRBJ1-5
V gene: TRBV6-5
CDR3 protein: CASSRGAFGNQPQHF

J gene: TRBJ2-2
V gene: TRBV27
CDR3 protein: CASSPSSGANTGELFF

J gene: TRBJ2-1
V gene: TRBV5-6
CDR3 protein: CASSREFNEQFF

J gene: TRBJ1-3
V gene: TRBV15
CDR3 protein: CATSRDKGAGNTIYF

J gene: TRBJ2-7
V gene: TRBV29-1
CDR3 protein: CSALRDSSSYEQYF

J gene: TRBJ1-4
V gene: TRBV4-3
CDR3 protein: CASSQNLGGEKLFF

J gene: TRBJ1-2
V gene: TRBV5-6
CDR3 protein: CASSLTGTYYGYTF

J gene: TRBJ2-1
V gene: TRBV7-2
CDR3 protein: CASSLQRSSYNEQFF

J gene: TRBJ2-7
V gene: TRBV6-5
CDR3 protein: CASRRTGSYEQYF

J gene: TRBJ2-6
V gene: TRBV11-2
CDR3 protein: CASSLGTGGDVLTF

J gene: TRBJ2-6
V gene: TRBV4-3
CDR3 protein: CASSQSFIWSSGANVLTF

J gene: TRBJ1-5
V gene: TRBV19
CDR3 protein: CASSGQRMINQPQHF

J gene: TRBJ1-5
V gene: TRBV4-1
CDR3 protein: CASSQQAGFGNQPQHF

J gene: TRBJ1-2
V gene: TRBV7-2
CDR3 protein: CASSLRSGDGYTF

J gene: TRBJ1-2
V gene: TRBV6-5
CDR3 protein: CASSYQGFNYGYTF

J gene: TRBJ2-5
V gene: TRBV25-1
CDR3 protein: CASSAHRAQETQYF

J gene: TRBJ2-5
V gene: TRBV18
CDR3 protein: CASSRFGTSGEYQETQYF

J gene: TRBJ2-5
V gene: TRBV25-1
CDR3 protein: CASSDSTGSGETQYF

J gene: TRBJ1-2
V gene: TRBV7-2
CDR3 protein: CASSESGTGRTNYGYTF

J gene: TRBJ1-1
V gene: TRBV4-3
CDR3 protein: CASSQDPLRTAEAFF

J gene: TRBJ2-2
V gene: TRBV18
CDR3 protein: CASSRTANTGELFF

J gene: TRBJ2-3
V gene: TRBV7-2
CDR3 protein: CASSFRGTDTQYF

J gene: TRBJ2-6
V gene: TRBV5-6
CDR3 protein: CASSPGGSGANVLTF

J gene: TRBJ2-2
V gene: TRBV27
CDR3 protein: CASSPQRGGWGGELFF

J gene: TRBJ2-3
V gene: TRBV7-6
CDR3 protein: CASSPSGGPADTQYF

J gene: TRBJ2-7
V gene: TRBV10-3
CDR3 protein: CAVQGTAPESYEQYF

J gene: TRBJ2-1
V gene: TRBV29-1
CDR3 protein: CSVSPRLSRNEQFF

J gene: TRBJ2-3
V gene: TRBV11-2
CDR3 protein: CASSSGQGAIDTQYF

J gene: TRBJ1-2
V gene: TRBV28
CDR3 protein: CATWDRSYGYTF

J gene: TRBJ2-7
V gene: TRBV6-5
CDR3 protein: CASSYGLGAYEQYF

J gene: TRBJ1-2
V gene: TRBV6-1
CDR3 protein: CASSEWPYGYTF

J gene: TRBJ1-4
V gene: TRBV27
CDR3 protein: CASSLRHREKLFF

J gene: TRBJ2-2
V gene: TRBV7-2
CDR3 protein: CASSFFSGGRTGELFF

J gene: TRBJ1-2
V gene: TRBV30
CDR3 protein: CAWSVLSTATNYGYTF

J gene: TRBJ2-1
V gene: TRBV6-6
CDR3 protein: CASSYYDPTTGNEQFF

J gene: TRBJ2-2
V gene: TRBV28
CDR3 protein: CASSPDDRHTGELFF

J gene: TRBJ2-2
V gene: TRBV5-1
CDR3 protein: CASSNGQTSNTGELFF

J gene: TRBJ1-3
V gene: TRBV9
CDR3 protein: CASSVRVGGAPTSSGNTIYF

J gene: TRBJ2-3
V gene: TRBV11-3
CDR3 protein: CASSFFSGTQYF